This T cell receptor (beta chain) originates from a study of CD8+ T cells in alopecia areata. At the level of the study: Patients took tofacitinib for 6 to 18 months, followed by 6 drug-free months.

Specified treatment: oral pan-JAK inhibitor, 5-10 mg twice daily. Sequencing used cDNA as its template, made by extracting RNA and reverse transcribing it. TCRdb keeps only in-frame clones here, not all; method: immunoSEQ multiplex PCR. This sample yields nearly 95,000 clones, of which just over 70% are seen a single time; roughly a sixth belongs to the top ten. The study's findings and limits: For patients receiving tofacitinib, scalp clonality and expanded CD8+ clones among the top 100 significantly decreased. For lesional scalp, especially alopecia totalis/universalis, clonality was higher than in normal scalp.

This CDR3 contains 10 residues. Trimming left V 3 bases short and J 7 bases short, with 6 bases between. Looked up from germline, CDR1 is SQVTM and CDR2 is ANQGSEA. In regard to this clone: What it recognizes is unknown.

This TCR was sampled from a human donor with alopecia areata. The sequencing here drew on CD8+ T cells sorted from blood, taken at approximately week 44, from a patient treated with tofacitinib. This sequence joins TRBV29-1 and TRBJ1-2; D ambiguous. The CDR3 region has the DNA TGCAGCGTTGACCCGGCTGGCTACACCTTC. Its translation: CSVDPAGYTF.